This entry concerns a single T cell receptor beta chain. This clone appeared once. Its antigen is still unknown. No base quality information exists; no much larger clone differs at one position. Patients with autoimmune disease history or receiving systemic immunosuppression were excluded from the trial. Peripheral blood for TCR sequencing was collected from all dose cohorts at baseline, on cycle 4 day 1, and on cycle 7 day 1. Samples were obtained from an open-label, multicenter, first-in-human phase I dose-escalation trial of ivuxolimab. Adults with locally advanced or metastatic melanoma, renal cell, hepatocellular, or head and neck squamous cell carcinoma were enrolled in the trial. Before TCR sequencing, CD4+ and CD8+ T cells were separately sorted from peripheral blood. This sample is drawn from a study of OX40 agonist ivuxolimab in advanced cancers. For the study in its entirety: Ivuxolimab was a fully human IgG2 agonistic monoclonal antibody targeting the costimulatory receptor OX40 (CD134). Intravenous ivuxolimab was administered to patients every 2 weeks at six dose levels: 0.01, 0.1, 0.3, 1.5, 3 and 10 mg/kg. Of the 50 to 55 dose-escalation patients, hepatocellular carcinoma was present in roughly 19, melanoma in approximately 15, renal cell carcinoma in 9 and head and neck cancer in 9. The dose-escalation cohort was over 70% male with a mean age of roughly 60 years, ranging from roughly 23 to 85. Prior anti-PD-1, anti-PD-L1 or anti-CTLA-4 therapy was permitted, and approximately 41% of dose-escalation patients had received checkpoint inhibitors. Partial responses were achieved by three dose-escalation patients, of whom one had hepatocellular carcinoma and two had cutaneous melanoma. Peripheral TCRbeta sequencing aimed to test whether ivuxolimab altered TCR sequence diversity and caused clonal T-cell expansion. The paper describes the monotherapy dose-escalation part (N of about 55 patients) of the phase I trial of ivuxolimab. What the research found in general, with its limitations: Clonal expansion of both CD4+ and CD8+ blood T cells was observed from baseline to week 6 at doses 0.1 to 3.0 mg/kg. After ivuxolimab, expanded clones were on average more numerous among CD8+ T cells than among CD4+ T cells. Low levels of normalized T-cell clonal expansion were also shown by some nonresponding patients. In the 0.1-3.0 mg/kg groups, partial responders had among the lowest normalized peripheral clonal expansion, particularly in CD8+ T cells. The antigen specificity of the clonally expanded peripheral T cells was not determined.

The CDR1 and CDR2 encoded by the germline V gene (reference sequence) are SEHNR and FQNEAQ. The CDR3 numbers 15 residues from cysteine through phenylalanine. Only CDR3 DNA is held: 45 bases, read in frame from base 1. Trimming at the junction amounts to 1 base on V and 2 bases on J, and the germline ends lie 11 bases apart. Genomic DNA was isolated from the sorted cells so that the TCRbeta CDR3 region could be sequenced. The immunoSEQ Assay was used for sequencing of TCRbeta CDR3 regions. This is the immuneACCESS table as TCRdb keeps it, with only in-frame sequences that have V and J called. A part of the clones is gone; compared with another copy, unresolved V genes explain less than half, and the rest is unexplained. Counted in this sample were tens of thousands of clones; about 85% of them appeared once. The top ten clones comprise less than 4% of the sample.

The V and J segments used are TRBV7-9 and TRBJ1-1, with an unclear D gene assignment. The starting material was CD4+ or CD8+ T cells sorted from blood, obtained in a trial of the OX40 agonist ivuxolimab. The TCR sequence derives from an adult with an advanced solid tumor such as melanoma, head and neck, liver or kidney cancer. The bases are TGTGCCAGCAGCTTAGGGAAGGGAATAAACACTGAAGCTTTCTTT. This codes for CASSLGKGINTEAFF.